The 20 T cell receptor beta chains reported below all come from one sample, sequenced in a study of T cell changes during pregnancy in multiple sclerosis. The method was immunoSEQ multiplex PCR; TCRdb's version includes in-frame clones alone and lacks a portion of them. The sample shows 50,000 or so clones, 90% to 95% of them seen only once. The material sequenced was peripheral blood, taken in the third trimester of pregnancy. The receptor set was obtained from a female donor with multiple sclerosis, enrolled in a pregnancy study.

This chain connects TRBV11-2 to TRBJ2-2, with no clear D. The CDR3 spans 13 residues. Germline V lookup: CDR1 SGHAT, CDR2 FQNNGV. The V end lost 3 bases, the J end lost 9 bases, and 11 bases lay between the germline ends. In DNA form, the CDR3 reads TGTGCCAGCAGCTTGGTAGCCTCGTGGGAGCTGTTTTTT. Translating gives CASSLVASWELFF. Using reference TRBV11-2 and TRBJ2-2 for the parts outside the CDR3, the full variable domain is EAGVAQSPRYKIIEKRQSVAFWCNPISGHATLYWYQQILGQGPKLLIQFQNNGVVDDSQLPKDRFSAERLKGVDSTLKIQPAKLEDSAVYLCASSLVASWELFFGEGSRLTVL.

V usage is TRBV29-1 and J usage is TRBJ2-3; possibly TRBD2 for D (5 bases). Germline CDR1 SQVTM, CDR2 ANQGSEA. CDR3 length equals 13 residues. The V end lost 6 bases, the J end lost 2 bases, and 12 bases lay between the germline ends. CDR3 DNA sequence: TGCAGCGTACACGGGATCCACACAGATACGCAGTATTTT. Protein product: CSVHGIHTDTQYF.

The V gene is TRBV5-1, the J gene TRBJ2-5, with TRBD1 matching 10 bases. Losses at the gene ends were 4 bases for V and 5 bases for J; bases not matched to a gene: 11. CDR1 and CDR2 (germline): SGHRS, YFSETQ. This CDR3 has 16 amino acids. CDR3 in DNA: TGCGCCAGCAGCCCTCAGACAGGGGGCGTATGGGAGACCCAGTACTTC. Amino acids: CASSPQTGGVWETQYF.

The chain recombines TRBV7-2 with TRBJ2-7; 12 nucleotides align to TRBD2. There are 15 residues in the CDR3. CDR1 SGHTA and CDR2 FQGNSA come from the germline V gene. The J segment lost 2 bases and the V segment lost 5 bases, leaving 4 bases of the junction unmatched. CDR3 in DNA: TGTGCCAGCAGCCAGCGACTAGCGGGAGCCTACGAGCAGTACTTC. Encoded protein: CASSQRLAGAYEQYF.

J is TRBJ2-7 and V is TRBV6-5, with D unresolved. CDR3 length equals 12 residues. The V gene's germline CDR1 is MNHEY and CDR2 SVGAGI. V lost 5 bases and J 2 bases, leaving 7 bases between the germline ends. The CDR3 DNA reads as TGTGCCAGCAGTATTGGCCCCTACGAGCAGTACTTC. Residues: CASSIGPYEQYF.

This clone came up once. The CDR3 protein is CASTAGTNYGYTF. The CDR3 region has the DNA TGCGCCAGCACGGCAGGGACTAACTATGGCTACACCTTC. The gene calls are TRBV10-2 and TRBJ1-2; maybe TRBD1 (5 bases). V lost 7 bases and J lost 0, with 9 bases in between. The CDR3 runs to 13 residues. The germline V gene encodes CDR1 WSHSY and CDR2 SAAADI.

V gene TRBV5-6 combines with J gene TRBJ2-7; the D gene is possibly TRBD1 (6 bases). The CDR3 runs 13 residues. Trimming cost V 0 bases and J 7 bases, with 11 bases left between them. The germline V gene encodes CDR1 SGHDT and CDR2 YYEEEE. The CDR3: CASSLASRGEQYF. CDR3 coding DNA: TGTGCCAGCAGCTTGGCGTCGAGGGGGGAGCAGTACTTC.

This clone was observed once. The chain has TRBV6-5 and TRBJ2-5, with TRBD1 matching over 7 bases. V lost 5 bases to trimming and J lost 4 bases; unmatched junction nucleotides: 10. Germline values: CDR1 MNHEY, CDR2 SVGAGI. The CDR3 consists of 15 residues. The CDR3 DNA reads TGTGCCAGCAGTCCTTCGTCGGCAGGGGGAGAGACCCAGTACTTC. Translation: CASSPSSAGGETQYF.

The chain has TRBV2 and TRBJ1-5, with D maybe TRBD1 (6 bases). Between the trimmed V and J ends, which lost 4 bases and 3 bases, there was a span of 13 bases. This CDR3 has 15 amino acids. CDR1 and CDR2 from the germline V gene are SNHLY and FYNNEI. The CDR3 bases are TGTGCCAGCAGTGTTCAGGGGATCCTCAATCAGCCCCAGCATTTT. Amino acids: CASSVQGILNQPQHF.

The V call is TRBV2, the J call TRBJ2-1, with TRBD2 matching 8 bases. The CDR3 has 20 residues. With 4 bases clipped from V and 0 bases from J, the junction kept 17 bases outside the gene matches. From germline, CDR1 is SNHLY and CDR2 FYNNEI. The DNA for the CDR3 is TGTGCCAGCAGTGTCCCCAGATTCGCGGGAGGCTCGAGCTCCTACAATGAGCAGTTCTTC. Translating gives CASSVPRFAGGSSSYNEQFF.

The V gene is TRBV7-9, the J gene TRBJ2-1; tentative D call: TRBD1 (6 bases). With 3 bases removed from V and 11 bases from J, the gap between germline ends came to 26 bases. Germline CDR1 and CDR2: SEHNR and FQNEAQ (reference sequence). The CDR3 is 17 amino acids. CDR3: CASSFRRDTPGFRQQFF. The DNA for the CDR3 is TGTGCCAGCAGCTTCCGTCGGGACACCCCAGGCTTTCGGCAGCAGTTCTTC.

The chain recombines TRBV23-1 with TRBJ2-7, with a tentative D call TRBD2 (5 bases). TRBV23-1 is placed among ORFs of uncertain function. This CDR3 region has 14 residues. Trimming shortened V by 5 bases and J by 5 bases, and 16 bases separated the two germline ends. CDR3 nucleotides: TGCGCCAGCAGTTGCGGCATAGCGCGCGACGAGCAGTACTTC. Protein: CASSCGIARDEQYF.

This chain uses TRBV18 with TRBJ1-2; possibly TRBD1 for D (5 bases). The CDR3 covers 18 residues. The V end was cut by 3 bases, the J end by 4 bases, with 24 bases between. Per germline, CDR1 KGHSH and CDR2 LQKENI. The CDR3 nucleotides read TGTGCCAGCTCACCCTTAGGGGAAGCCCAGTCTCGAGGCTATGGCTACACCTTC. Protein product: CASSPLGEAQSRGYGYTF.

CDR3 in amino acids: CASSKGLAGLYEQYF. In nucleotides, the CDR3 is TGTGCCAGCAGCAAGGGACTAGCGGGTTTATACGAGCAGTACTTC. This chain joins TRBV7-2 and TRBJ2-7; TRBD2 agrees at 12 bases. Germline loops: CDR1 SGHTA, CDR2 FQGNSA. The CDR3 runs to 15 residues. J gave up 4 bases and V 5 bases, and 6 bases lay outside the gene matches.

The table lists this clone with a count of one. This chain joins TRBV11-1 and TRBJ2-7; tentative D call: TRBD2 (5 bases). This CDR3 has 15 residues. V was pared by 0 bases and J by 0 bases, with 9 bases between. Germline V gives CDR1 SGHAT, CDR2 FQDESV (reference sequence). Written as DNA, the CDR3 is TGTGCCAGCAGCTTAGCGCAGCTAGCCTCCTACGAGCAGTACTTC. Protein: CASSLAQLASYEQYF. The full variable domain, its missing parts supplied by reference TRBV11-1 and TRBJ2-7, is EAEVAQSPRYKITEKSQAVAFWCDPISGHATLYWYRQILGQGPELLVQFQDESVVDDSQLPKDRFSAERLKGVDSTLKIQPAELGDSAMYLCASSLAQLASYEQYFGPGTRLTVT.

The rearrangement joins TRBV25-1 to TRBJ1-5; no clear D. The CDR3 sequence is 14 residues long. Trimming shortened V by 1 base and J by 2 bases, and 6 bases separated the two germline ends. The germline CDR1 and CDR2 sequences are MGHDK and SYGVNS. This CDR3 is CASSEWARNQPQHF. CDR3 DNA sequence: TGTGCCAGCAGTGAATGGGCCCGCAATCAGCCCCAGCATTTT.

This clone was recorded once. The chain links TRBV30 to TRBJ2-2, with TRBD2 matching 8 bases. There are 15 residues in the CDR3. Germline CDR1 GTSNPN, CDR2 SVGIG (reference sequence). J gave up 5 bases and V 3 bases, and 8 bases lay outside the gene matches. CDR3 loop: CAWSAIAGLTGELFF. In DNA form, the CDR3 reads TGTGCCTGGAGCGCAATAGCGGGACTAACCGGGGAGCTGTTTTTT.

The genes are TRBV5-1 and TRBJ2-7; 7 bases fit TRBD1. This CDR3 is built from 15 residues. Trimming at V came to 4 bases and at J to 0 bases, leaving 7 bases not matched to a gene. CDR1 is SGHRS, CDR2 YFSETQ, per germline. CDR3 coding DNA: TGCGCCAGCAGCCCGGGGACAGCGATCTCCTACGAGCAGTACTTC. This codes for CASSPGTAISYEQYF.

CDR3 nucleotides: TGTGCCAGCAGCTGGGGTAGCGGGAGGGCCATCGAGCAGTACTTC. This sequence encodes CASSWGSGRAIEQYF. The gene calls are TRBV5-4 and TRBJ2-7, with 11 nucleotides matching TRBD2. V shed 3 bases and J 6 bases; nucleotides not matched to a gene: 8. Per germline, CDR1 SGHNT and CDR2 YYREEE (reference sequence). The CDR3 has 15 amino acids.

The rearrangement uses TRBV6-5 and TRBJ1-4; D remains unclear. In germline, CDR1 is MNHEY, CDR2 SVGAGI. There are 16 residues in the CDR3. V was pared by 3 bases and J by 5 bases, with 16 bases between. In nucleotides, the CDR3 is TGTGCCAGCAGTTATCGCAGGCAAACTCAGAATGAAAAACTGTTTTTT. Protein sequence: CASSYRRQTQNEKLFF.